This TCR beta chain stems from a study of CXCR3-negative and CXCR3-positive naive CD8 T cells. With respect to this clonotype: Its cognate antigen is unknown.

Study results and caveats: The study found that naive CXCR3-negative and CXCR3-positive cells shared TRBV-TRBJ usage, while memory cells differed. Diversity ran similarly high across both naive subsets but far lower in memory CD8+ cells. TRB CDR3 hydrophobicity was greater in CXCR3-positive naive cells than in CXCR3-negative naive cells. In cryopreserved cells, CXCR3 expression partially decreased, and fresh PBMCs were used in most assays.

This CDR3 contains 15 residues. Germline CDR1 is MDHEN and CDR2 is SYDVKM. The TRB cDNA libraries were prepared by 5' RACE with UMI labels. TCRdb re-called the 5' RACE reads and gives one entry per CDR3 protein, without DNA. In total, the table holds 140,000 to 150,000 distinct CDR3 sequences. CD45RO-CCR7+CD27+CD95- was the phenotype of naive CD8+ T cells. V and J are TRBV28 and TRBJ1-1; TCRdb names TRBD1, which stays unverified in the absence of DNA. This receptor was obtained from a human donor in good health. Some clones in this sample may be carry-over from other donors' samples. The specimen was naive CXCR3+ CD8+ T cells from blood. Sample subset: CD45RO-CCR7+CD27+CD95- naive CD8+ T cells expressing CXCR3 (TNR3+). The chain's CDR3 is CASSLTGVGNTEAFF.